This TCR beta chain is drawn from a study of T cell changes during pregnancy in multiple sclerosis. CDR3 length: 18 residues. Germline V gives CDR1 SEHNR, CDR2 FQNEAQ (reference sequence). Trimming cost V 5 bases and J 0 bases, with 19 bases left between them. Assay used: immunoSEQ multiplex PCR; TCRdb lists only in-frame clones, some missing. The sample lists around 41,000 clones, more than 75% seen once, with roughly 1.5% in the top ten. This TCR was sampled from a female donor with multiple sclerosis, enrolled in a pregnancy study. The V call is TRBV7-9, the J call TRBJ1-4, with D possibly being TRBD1 (5 bases). What was sequenced was PBMCs (not recorded whether the cells were cultured). Here the CDR3 reads CASSANWGFGATNEKLFF. The CDR3 nucleotides are TGTGCCAGCAGCGCCAATTGGGGGTTCGGGGCAACTAATGAAAAACTGTTTTTT.